This TCR beta chain was identified during a study of blood T cell repertoires in COVID-19. On the study more broadly: Some COVID-19 samples were acute and others convalescent; all came from the United States, Italy and Spain. T cells, B-cell-depleted T cells, or PBMCs provided the cDNA or gDNA that served as material.

Study processing details: From reference gene primer amplification, estimates of nucleated cell counts were derived. Here immunoSEQ multiplex PCR was the method, and the copy in TCRdb shows in-frame clones only, minus some. The V and J calls and clone size are taken from that table; D and trimming were inferred from the DNA. Altogether about 68,000 clones are present, roughly 80% being singletons, with the ten largest covering roughly 9.8%. Germline assignment: CDR1 SGHTA and CDR2 FQGNSA. This CDR3 has 16 residues. V shed 2 bases and J 2 bases; nucleotides not matched to a gene: 3. Source material: peripheral blood. This rearrangement joins TRBV7-2 to TRBJ1-6; the match to TRBD1 covers 7 bases. The sequence was collected from a woman aged 45-59 years with acute or convalescent COVID-19. The CDR3 coding sequence is TGTGCCAGCAGCTTAACAGGGGTCGCCTATAATTCACCCCTCCACTTT. As protein: CASSLTGVAYNSPLHF.